These 14 T cell receptor beta chains share one sample of origin, sequenced in a study of shared clonotypes between healthy human individuals. CD8 cells classed as naive were CD45RO-negative and positively selected for CCR7, excluding terminally differentiated effector memory CD45RA+ cells. TCRdb's copy holds only in-frame clones and misses some; the assay was immunoSEQ multiplex PCR. Counted here are 550,000 to 750,000 clones, roughly nine tenths occurring once; the ten biggest clones make up about 24%. The sample was naive CD8+ T cells sorted from blood. The receptors stem from a man aged 25-45 years in good health.

V and J are TRBV7-2 and TRBJ2-7, with 8 bases fitting TRBD2. Germline loops: CDR1 SGHTA, CDR2 FQGNSA. The ends lost 1 base at V and 3 bases at J; junction bases unmatched: 8. This CDR3 spans 16 amino acids. CDR3 bases: TGTGCCAGCAGCTTAGGAAGCAGCGGGAGTGGCTACGAGCAGTACTTC. Its translation: CASSLGSSGSGYEQYF.

For this clone: In the same sample, other DNA sequences code for this CDR3. This rearrangement joins TRBV27 to TRBJ2-7; the D is unclear. Germline V gene lookup returns CDR1 MNHEY and CDR2 SMNVEV (reference sequence). This CDR3 contains 14 residues. V lost 3 bases, J lost 0 bases, and 9 bases lay in between. CDR3 residues: CASSFGRSSYEQYF. The CDR3 bases are TGTGCCAGCAGTTTTGGCAGGAGCTCCTACGAGCAGTACTTC.

CDR3 sequence: CASHSESLALYEQYF. In nucleotides, the CDR3 is TGTGCCAGCCATAGTGAGTCACTAGCGCTCTACGAGCAGTACTTC. This chain joins TRBV28 and TRBJ2-7; 7 bases line up with TRBD2. This CDR3 has 15 residues. J was trimmed by 3 bases and V by 8 bases; bases with no gene match: 13. Germline lookup yields CDR1 MDHEN and CDR2 SYDVKM.

J is TRBJ2-1 and V is TRBV15; 8 bases are shared with TRBD1. Looked up from germline, CDR1 is LNHNV and CDR2 is YYDKDF (reference sequence). The CDR3 is 15 amino acids. The J segment lost 6 bases and the V segment lost 2 bases, leaving 6 bases of the junction unmatched. CDR3 DNA: TGTGCCACCAGCAGAAGACAGGGGACCCTCAATGAGCAGTTCTTC. Encoded protein: CATSRRQGTLNEQFF.

Note on this clone: Other DNA sequences in the sample encode the same CDR3. This rearrangement joins TRBV11-2 to TRBJ2-1; no firm D call. V was clipped by 5 bases and J by 2 bases, with 7 bases between them. Germline-derived CDR1 and CDR2 are SGHAT and FQNNGV. The CDR3 loop spans 13 amino acids. CDR3 residues: CASSDTPYNEQFF. CDR3 coding DNA: TGTGCCAGCAGCGACACCCCCTACAATGAGCAGTTCTTC. Full variable domain (missing parts from reference TRBV11-2 and TRBJ2-1): EAGVAQSPRYKIIEKRQSVAFWCNPISGHATLYWYQQILGQGPKLLIQFQNNGVVDDSQLPKDRFSAERLKGVDSTLKIQPAKLEDSAVYLCASSDTPYNEQFFGPGTRLTVL.

This rearrangement joins TRBV28 to TRBJ2-7; tentatively, D is TRBD2 (6 bases). V lost 4 bases, J lost 0 bases, and 13 bases lay in between. CDR1 MDHEN and CDR2 SYDVKM come from the germline V gene. The CDR3 length is 15 residues. The CDR3 nucleotides are TGTGCCAGCAGTTCCCGGGACGGGAGCTCCTACGAGCAGTACTTC. Amino acid sequence: CASSSRDGSSYEQYF.

The genes are TRBV19 and TRBJ2-7; D unresolved. The CDR3 has 15 amino acids. V was clipped by 5 bases and J by 0 bases, with 14 bases between them. CDR1 is LNHDA, CDR2 SQIVND, per germline (reference sequence). CDR3 coding DNA: TGTGCCAGTAGTCCTAGACTGGGGATCTCCTACGAGCAGTACTTC. Its translation is CASSPRLGISYEQYF.

This sequence joins TRBV7-9 and TRBJ2-7; D gene unclear. This CDR3 comprises 13 residues. Trimming took 5 bases from V and 3 from J, leaving 11 bases between them. The germline CDR1 and CDR2 sequences are SEHNR and FQNEAQ (reference sequence). In DNA, the CDR3 is TGTGCCAGCAGCAGACCCGGTGGCTACGAGCAGTACTTC. This sequence encodes CASSRPGGYEQYF.

A few counts support this clone. This sequence joins TRBV7-8 and TRBJ2-7, with no clear D. Germline V lookup: CDR1 SGHVS, CDR2 FQNEAQ. V lost 5 bases to trimming and J lost 4 bases, with 15 bases between them. CDR3 length: 14 amino acids. CDR3 sequence (DNA): TGTGCCAGCAGCATGTTTGATAAGGATTACGAGCAGTACTTC. It yields the protein CASSMFDKDYEQYF.

This chain links TRBV7-9 with TRBJ2-5; 8 positions agree with TRBD2. Germline-derived CDR1 and CDR2 are SEHNR and FQNEAQ (reference sequence). V shed 3 bases and J 5 bases; nucleotides not matched to a gene: 2. The CDR3 is made up of 13 amino acids. The CDR3 DNA reads as TGTGCCAGCAGCTTTAGCGGGACCGAGACCCAGTACTTC. Translated: CASSFSGTETQYF. Variable domain in full (rest from reference TRBV7-9 and TRBJ2-5): DTGVSQNPRHKITKRGQNVTFRCDPISEHNRLYWYRQTLGQGPEFLTYFQNEAQLEKSRLLSDRFSAERPKGSFSTLEIQRTEQGDSAMYLCASSFSGTETQYFGPGTRLLVL.

CDR3 residues: CASSLTRTGELFF. Written as DNA, the CDR3 is TGTGCCAGCAGCCTTACCCGCACCGGGGAGCTGTTTTTT. The chain employs TRBV9 and TRBJ2-2; no definite D call. Trimming cost V 4 bases and J 4 bases, with 8 bases left between them. The CDR3 is made up of 13 amino acids. CDR1 and CDR2 from the germline V gene are SGDLS and YYNGEE.

Comment on this clone: A read error may produce the germline difference seen at one junction end. The V call is TRBV9, the J call TRBJ1-2; 8 positions match TRBD1. Germline values: CDR1 SGDLS, CDR2 YYNGEE. The CDR3 spans 17 residues. The DNA for the CDR3 is TGTGCCCGCAGCGTCCGGGGGCAGGGGGCGTTGGACTATGGCTACACCTTC. This codes for CARSVRGQGALDYGYTF.

V is TRBV5-5 and J is TRBJ2-7, with D perhaps TRBD2 (5 bases). V dropped 2 bases and J dropped 1 base, with 13 bases sitting between them. This CDR3 comprises 15 residues. Per germline, CDR1 SGHKS and CDR2 YYEKEE (reference sequence). Here the CDR3 reads CASSLSGSGSYEQYF. The CDR3 DNA reads as TGTGCCAGCAGCTTAAGTGGCAGCGGATCCTACGAGCAGTACTTC. Variable domain in full (rest from reference TRBV5-5 and TRBJ2-7): DAGVTQSPTHLIKTRGQQVTLRCSPISGHKSVSWYQQVLGQGPQFIFQYYEKEERGRGNFPDRFSARQFPNYSSELNVNALLLGDSALYLCASSLSGSGSYEQYFGPGTRLTVT.

The chain recombines TRBV12-5 with TRBJ1-1; maybe TRBD1 (6 bases). This CDR3 contains 16 residues. From germline, CDR1 is LGHNT and CDR2 FRNRAP. The germline V and J ends were trimmed by 1 base and 1 base, with 13 bases remaining between them. Here the CDR3 DNA reads TGTGCTAGTGGTTTGGGGGGGCCACTCCCGAACACTGAAGCTTTCTTT. Its protein is CASGLGGPLPNTEAFF.